Detailed here is one TCR beta chain. Its antigen remains unknown. This entry belongs to a study of shared clonotypes between healthy human individuals. Study as a whole: There were three CD4 naive, three CD4 memory, two CD8 naive and one CD8 memory plates per donor. Study-wide results and limits: Collection of samples was limited to blood; tissue repertoires likely differ. Among a few donors, roughly 5% of naive CD4 clonotypes were found in common.

CDR1 and CDR2 from the germline V gene are KGHSH and LQKENI. This CDR3 comprises 17 residues. V shed 3 bases and J 0 bases; nucleotides not matched to a gene: 5. In replicate PCRs of sorted subsets, approximately 190 ng DNA, approximately 30,000 T cell genomes, was used. Only in-frame clones appear in the TCRdb table, and some are missing; sequencing was by immunoSEQ multiplex PCR. The table records some 350,000 clones, 74% of them present only once. The sequence was obtained from a man aged 30 to 39 in good health. The chain joins TRBV18 to TRBJ2-1; TRBD2 matches 10 bases. What was sequenced was memory CD4+ T cells sorted from blood. The subset: CD45RA-negative fraction. CDR3 amino acids: CASSPGPSGSSYNEQFF. Written as DNA, the CDR3 is TGTGCCAGCTCACCCGGGCCTAGCGGGAGCTCCTACAATGAGCAGTTCTTC.